The source of this TCR beta chain is a study of blood T cell repertoires in COVID-19. Study overall: Samples came from the United States, Italy and Spain, spanning acute and convalescent COVID-19. PBMCs, B-cell-depleted T cells, or T cells were the source of the cDNA or gDNA that made up the material.

Trimming pared 1 base from V and 7 bases from J, leaving 11 bases between. The CDR3 is 14 residues long. The germline V gene has CDR1 SGDLS and CDR2 YYNGEE. Per the original data handling: From reference gene primer amplification, estimates of nucleated cell counts were derived. The protocol was immunoSEQ multiplex PCR, while the TCRdb copy is restricted to in-frame clones and leaves out a portion. V, J and clone size reflect that table, while D and trimming were determined from the DNA. The sample comprises 110,000 to 150,000 clones, roughly 85% of which are singletons, and approximately 4.5% rests with the top ten. Which cohort a participant joined came from the clinical history participants gave.

The TCR sequence derives from a man in his forties or fifties who had recovered from COVID-19. The chain employs TRBV9 and TRBJ2-2; D uncertain. Source material: PBMCs or T cells enriched from blood (not recorded which). CDR3 amino acids: CASSVHLEGGELFF. The CDR3 bases are TGTGCCAGCAGCGTACATCTAGAAGGCGGGGAGCTGTTTTTT.